This TCR beta chain is from a study of blood T cells in healthy people across ages. Looked up from germline, CDR1 is SGHVS and CDR2 is FQNEAQ. With 5 bases removed from V and 6 bases from J, the gap between germline ends came to 14 bases. This CDR3 has 14 residues. This clonotype was found once. With a J-beta primer mix and a sample-barcoded 5' primer, a second PCR ran about 7 to 12 cycles. TCRdb re-derived calls from the 5' RACE reads in MiXCR, one entry per CDR3 protein. Of nearly 800,000 distinct CDR3 sequences in the sample, roughly 56% are singletons; the top ten hold around 25%. This receptor was identified in a man in his forties or fifties in good health. This chain links TRBV7-8 with TRBJ2-1; D tentatively reads TRBD1 or TRBD2 (6 bases each). Specimen: blood. CDR3: CASSPVGGSNEQFF. DNA of the CDR3: TGTGCCAGCAGCCCGGTAGGGGGGAGCAATGAGCAGTTCTTC.